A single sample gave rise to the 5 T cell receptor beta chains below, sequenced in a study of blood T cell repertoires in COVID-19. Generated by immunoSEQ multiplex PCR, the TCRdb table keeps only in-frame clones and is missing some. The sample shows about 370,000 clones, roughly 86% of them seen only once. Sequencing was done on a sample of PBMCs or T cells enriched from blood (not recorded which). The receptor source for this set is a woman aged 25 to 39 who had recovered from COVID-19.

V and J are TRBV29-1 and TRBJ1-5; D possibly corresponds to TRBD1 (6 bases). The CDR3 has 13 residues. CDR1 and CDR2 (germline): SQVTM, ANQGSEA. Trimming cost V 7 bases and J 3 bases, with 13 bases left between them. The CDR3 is CSAVQGINQPQHF. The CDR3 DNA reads TGCAGCGCGGTACAGGGCATCAATCAGCCCCAGCATTTT.

DNA for the CDR3: TGCGCCAGCAGCCTGGTTGGCTTAGCAGACCTCAATGAGCAGTTCTTC. This sequence encodes CASSLVGLADLNEQFF. The gene calls are TRBV5-1 and TRBJ2-1; D call uncertain. The CDR3 is 16 residues long. Looked up from germline, CDR1 is SGHRS and CDR2 is YFSETQ. V lost 4 bases and J 6 bases, leaving 20 bases between the germline ends.

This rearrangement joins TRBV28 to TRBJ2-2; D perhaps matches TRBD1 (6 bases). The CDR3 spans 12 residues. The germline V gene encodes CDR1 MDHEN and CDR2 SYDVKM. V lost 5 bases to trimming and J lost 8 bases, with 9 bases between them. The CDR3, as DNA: TGTGCCAGCAGTACAGGGCCTGGGGAGCTGTTTTTT. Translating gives CASSTGPGELFF.

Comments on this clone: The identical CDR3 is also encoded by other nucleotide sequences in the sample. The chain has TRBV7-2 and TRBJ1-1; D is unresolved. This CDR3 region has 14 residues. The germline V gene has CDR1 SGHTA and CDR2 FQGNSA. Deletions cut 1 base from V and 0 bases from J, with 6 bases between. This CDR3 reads CASSLDPVNTEAFF. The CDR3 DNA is TGTGCCAGCAGCTTAGATCCTGTGAACACTGAAGCTTTCTTT.

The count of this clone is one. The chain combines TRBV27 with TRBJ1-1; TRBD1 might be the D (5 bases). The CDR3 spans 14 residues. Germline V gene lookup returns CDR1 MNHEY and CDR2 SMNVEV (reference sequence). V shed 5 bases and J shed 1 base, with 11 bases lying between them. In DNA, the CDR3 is TGTGCCAGCAGTATATTTACAGGGAACACTGAAGCTTTCTTT. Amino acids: CASSIFTGNTEAFF.